The 9 T cell receptor beta chains below come from one sample, sequenced in a study of shared clonotypes between healthy human individuals. The assay was immunoSEQ multiplex PCR, and TCRdb's table has in-frame clones only and misses some. Among 110,000 or so clones listed, about 70% were seen once. Sequenced material: memory CD8+ T cells sorted from blood. The subset denotes: CD45RO+ cells pooled with CCR7-negative TemRA cells. These receptors were obtained from a woman aged 30 to 39 in good health.

The chain links TRBV6-6 to TRBJ2-1; 7 bases are shared with TRBD1. The CDR3 consists of 15 residues. The germline V gene encodes CDR1 MNHNY and CDR2 SVGAGI (reference sequence). V lost 4 bases to trimming and J lost 0 bases; unmatched junction nucleotides: 3. CDR3 sequence: CASSFDRDSYNEQFF. CDR3 coding DNA: TGTGCCAGCAGTTTCGACAGGGACTCCTACAATGAGCAGTTCTTC.

This clone has ten or more counts. This chain uses TRBV11-2 with TRBJ2-2; D is uncertain. The germline V and J ends were trimmed by 9 bases and 7 bases, with 9 bases remaining between them. CDR3 length: 11 residues. The germline gives CDR1 SGHAT, CDR2 FQNNGV. The CDR3 region has the DNA TGTGCCAGTAGAATAATCGGGGAGCTGTTTTTT. Amino acid sequence: CASRIIGELFF.

The chain employs TRBV30 and TRBJ1-6; D is possibly TRBD1 (5 bases). The CDR3 extends over 14 amino acids. The V end lost 2 bases, the J end lost 14 bases, and 19 bases lay between the germline ends. Germline V gene data show CDR1 as GTSNPN and CDR2 as SVGIG (reference sequence). The CDR3 sequence: CAWSLRGLFISLHF. The CDR3 DNA sequence: TGTGCCTGGAGTCTTAGGGGTTTGTTTATATCCCTCCACTTT.

The J gene is TRBJ2-7, the V gene TRBV5-5, with D unclear. V lost 2 bases to trimming and J lost 2 bases, with 11 bases between them. This CDR3 has 14 amino acids. Germline V gives CDR1 SGHKS, CDR2 YYEKEE (reference sequence). This CDR3 reads CASSLVLGTYEQYF. CDR3 nucleotides: TGTGCCAGCAGCTTAGTTCTCGGTACCTACGAGCAGTACTTC.

This clone was recorded only once. The chain combines TRBV15 with TRBJ2-7, with a possible D match to TRBD1 (5 bases). V dropped 4 bases and J dropped 3 bases, with 10 bases sitting between them. The CDR3 length is 13 residues. In germline, CDR1 is LNHNV, CDR2 YYDKDF (reference sequence). CDR3: CATSTFDSYEQYF. CDR3 DNA sequence: TGTGCCACCAGCACCTTCGACAGCTACGAGCAGTACTTC.

The table lists this clone with a few counts. This CDR3 reads CASVDSYNEQFF. DNA of the CDR3: TGTGCCAGCGTGGACAGTTACAATGAGCAGTTCTTC. This chain links TRBV25-1 with TRBJ2-1; maybe TRBD1 (6 bases). The CDR3 is 12 residues long. V was clipped by 8 bases and J by 4 bases, with 9 bases between them. Germline CDR1 reads MGHDK; CDR2 reads SYGVNS. The full variable domain, rest sourced from reference TRBV25-1 and TRBJ2-1, is EADIYQTPRYLVIGTGKKITLECSQTMGHDKMYWYQQDPGMELHLIHYSYGVNSTEKGDLSSESTVSRIRTEHFPLTLESARPSHTSQYLCASVDSYNEQFFGPGTRLTVL.

This clone showed up just once. The rearrangement joins TRBV9 to TRBJ1-2, with D tentatively TRBD1 (5 bases). CDR1 SGDLS and CDR2 YYNGEE come from the germline V gene. Trimming stripped 4 bases from V and 4 bases from J, with 14 bases between. The CDR3 extends over 14 amino acids. The CDR3 DNA is TGTGCCAGCAGCCCCCGTCAAGGGGCCTATGGCTACACCTTC. Translation gives CASSPRQGAYGYTF.

This chain uses TRBV5-4 with TRBJ2-7; TRBD1 matches 9 bases. With 4 bases clipped from V and 3 bases from J, the junction kept 8 bases outside the gene matches. The CDR3 runs 15 residues. The germline CDR1 and CDR2 sequences are SGHNT and YYREEE (reference sequence). The CDR3 nucleotides are TGTGCCAGCAGCCCTACGGGACAGGGAATCTACGAGCAGTACTTC. It codes for CASSPTGQGIYEQYF. The whole variable domain, remainder taken from reference TRBV5-4 and TRBJ2-7, is ETGVTQSPTHLIKTRGQQVTLRCSSQSGHNTVSWYQQALGQGPQFIFQYYREEENGRGNFPPRFSGLQFPNYSSELNVNALELDDSALYLCASSPTGQGIYEQYFGPGTRLTVT.

The V gene is TRBV28, the J gene TRBJ1-1, with D maybe TRBD1 (6 bases). V was cut by 2 bases and J by 3 bases, with 10 bases left in between. The CDR3 covers 14 residues. Germline V gene data show CDR1 as MDHEN and CDR2 as SYDVKM. The CDR3 sequence is CASSLRTEYTEAFF. DNA for the CDR3: TGTGCCAGCAGTTTAAGGACAGAGTACACTGAAGCTTTCTTT.